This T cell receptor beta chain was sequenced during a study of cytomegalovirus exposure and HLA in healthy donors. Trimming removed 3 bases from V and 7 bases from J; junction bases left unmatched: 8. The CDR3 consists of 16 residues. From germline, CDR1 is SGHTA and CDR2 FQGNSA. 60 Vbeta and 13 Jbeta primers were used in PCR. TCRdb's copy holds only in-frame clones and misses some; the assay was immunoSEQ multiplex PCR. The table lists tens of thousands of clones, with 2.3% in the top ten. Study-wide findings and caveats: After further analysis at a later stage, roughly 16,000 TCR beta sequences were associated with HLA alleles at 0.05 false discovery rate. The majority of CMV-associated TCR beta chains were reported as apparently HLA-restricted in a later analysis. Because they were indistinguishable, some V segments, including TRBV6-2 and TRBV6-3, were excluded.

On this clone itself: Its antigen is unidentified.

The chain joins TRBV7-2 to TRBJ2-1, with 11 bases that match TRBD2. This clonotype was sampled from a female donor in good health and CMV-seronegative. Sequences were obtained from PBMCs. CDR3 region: CASSFSGRGYGNEQFF. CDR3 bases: TGTGCCAGCAGCTTTAGCGGGAGGGGTTACGGGAATGAGCAGTTCTTC. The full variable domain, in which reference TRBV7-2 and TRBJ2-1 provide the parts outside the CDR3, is GAGVSQSPSNKVTEKGKDVELRCDPISGHTALYWYRQSLGQGLEFLIYFQGNSAPDKSGLPSDRFSAERTGGSVSTLTIQRTQQEDSAVYLCASSFSGRGYGNEQFFGPGTRLTVL.